Presented here are 10 T cell receptor beta chains from one specimen sequenced in a study of shared clonotypes between healthy human individuals. TCRdb keeps only in-frame clones here, not all; method: immunoSEQ multiplex PCR. The repertoire holds hundreds of thousands of clones, about 97% seen once, with about 0.21% in the top ten. Naive CD8 cells comprised CD45RO-negative, CCR7-positively selected cells, excluding terminally differentiated effector memory CD45RA+ cells. Sequencing input: naive CD8+ T cells sorted from blood. The receptors were sampled from a man between 25 and 39 years old in good health.

The genes are TRBV19 and TRBJ2-1; 10 bases fit TRBD2. CDR3 length equals 15 residues. Germline V CDR1 and CDR2: LNHDA, SQIVND (reference sequence). V was pared by 4 bases and J by 6 bases, with 6 bases of the junction left unmatched. CDR3 DNA sequence: TGTGCCAGTAGTAACGAGGTAGCGGGAGGCAATGAGCAGTTCTTC. The encoded protein is CASSNEVAGGNEQFF.

The V call is TRBV15, the J call TRBJ1-5; D might be TRBD1 (6 bases). Deletions cut 4 bases from V and 4 bases from J, with 11 bases between. This CDR3 region has 14 residues. CDR1 is LNHNV and CDR2 is YYDKDF in the germline V gene (reference sequence). The CDR3 nucleotides are TGTGCCACCAGCAACAGGGCGATTAATCAGCCCCAGCATTTT. Translation gives CATSNRAINQPQHF.

This chain joins TRBV29-1 and TRBJ2-7, with TRBD1 matching over 8 bases. Per the germline V gene, CDR1 is SQVTM and CDR2 is ANQGSEA. J lost 4 bases, V lost 2 bases, and 7 bases had no gene match. The CDR3 consists of 14 residues. In DNA, the CDR3 is TGCAGCGTTGAACGAGGACAGGGCTCGTACGAGCAGTACTTC. Its protein product is CSVERGQGSYEQYF.

The chain links TRBV28 to TRBJ2-7; D perhaps matches TRBD1 (6 bases). The CDR3 length is 11 residues. Trimming took 5 bases from V and 7 from J, leaving 9 bases between them. Germline CDR1 MDHEN, CDR2 SYDVKM. CDR3 residues: CASSPRGEQYF. In nucleotides, the CDR3 is TGTGCCAGCAGTCCGAGGGGGGAGCAGTACTTC.

The rearrangement uses TRBV4-1 and TRBJ2-1; weak D call: TRBD2 (5 bases). V lost 0 bases, J lost 1 base, and 13 bases lay in between. CDR1 and CDR2 from the germline V gene are MGHRA and YSYEKL. CDR3 length equals 17 residues. CDR3 sequence reads: CASSQEGRMTSYNEQFF. The CDR3 region has the DNA TGCGCCAGCAGCCAAGAAGGGAGAATGACATCCTACAATGAGCAGTTCTTC.

The chain couples TRBV7-6 to TRBJ2-1; 11 bases match TRBD2. The CDR3 length is 16 residues. Germline V lookup: CDR1 SGHVS, CDR2 FNYEAQ. Losses at the gene ends were 5 bases for V and 7 bases for J; bases not matched to a gene: 10. CDR3 nucleotides: TGTGCCAGCAGCCCACGACTAGCGGGATCCATAAATGAGCAGTTCTTC. Protein sequence: CASSPRLAGSINEQFF.

The chain carries TRBV29-1 and TRBJ2-1; D not resolved. Per germline, CDR1 SQVTM and CDR2 ANQGSEA. With 6 bases removed from V and 10 bases from J, the gap between germline ends came to 19 bases. CDR3 length: 13 residues. Written as DNA, the CDR3 is TGCAGCGTGGATTGGGATCCAGGAGCCGAGCAGTTCTTC. This gives the protein CSVDWDPGAEQFF.

The gene calls are TRBV27 and TRBJ2-5; no definite D call. This CDR3 is 13 amino acids long. Germline lookup yields CDR1 MNHEY and CDR2 SMNVEV (reference sequence). Trimming took off 3 bases at V and 0 bases at J, with 5 bases between the two ends. The CDR3 protein is CASSFANQETQYF. The DNA of the CDR3 is TGTGCCAGCAGTTTTGCAAACCAAGAGACCCAGTACTTC.

V and J are TRBV9 and TRBJ1-2, with TRBD1 as a possible D gene (5 bases). V was pared by 0 bases and J by 4 bases, with 10 bases between. The CDR3 length is 14 residues. Germline V gene data show CDR1 as SGDLS and CDR2 as YYNGEE. The CDR3 coding sequence is TGTGCCAGCAGCGTAGGGGGGAGCGTCTATGGCTACACCTTC. Translation gives CASSVGGSVYGYTF. Drawing the rest from reference TRBV9 and TRBJ1-2, the complete variable domain is DSGVTQTPKHLITATGQRVTLRCSPRSGDLSVYWYQQSLDQGLQFLIQYYNGEERAKGNILERFSAQQFPDLHSELNLSSLELGDSALYFCASSVGGSVYGYTFGSGTRLTVV.

V is TRBV29-1 and J is TRBJ2-2; perhaps TRBD2 as D (6 bases). Germline lookup yields CDR1 SQVTM and CDR2 ANQGSEA. The V end was cut by 6 bases, the J end by 6 bases, with 20 bases between. The CDR3 totals 15 residues. The CDR3 DNA is TGCAGCGTCAACCGGGACGGAGGGCAGGCCGGGGAGCTGTTTTTT. Encoded protein: CSVNRDGGQAGELFF.